This TCR beta chain comes out of a study of blood T cell repertoires in COVID-19. Looking at the study overall: The United States, Italy and Spain supplied acute and convalescent COVID-19 samples. In each case, the material was cDNA or gDNA derived from T cells, B-cell-depleted T cells, or PBMCs.

As originally analysed: Amplification of reference gene primers was used by the study to estimate nucleated cell counts. The protocol was immunoSEQ multiplex PCR, while the TCRdb copy is restricted to in-frame clones and leaves out a portion. The DNA was the basis for D and trimming; V, J and clone size are from that table. The sample has about 36,000 clones; approximately 86% are singletons. Trimming took off 5 bases at V and 1 base at J, with 9 bases between the two ends. The CDR3 loop spans 14 amino acids. Germline loops: CDR1 LGHDT, CDR2 YNNKEL (reference sequence). Sample: peripheral blood. The sequence came from a human donor in a cohort sampled during active COVID-19. The gene calls are TRBV3-1 (or the pseudogene TRBV3-2) and TRBJ1-5; D ambiguous. The CDR3 DNA sequence: TGTGCCAGCAGCGCCAGTGAAAGCAATCAGCCCCAGCATTTT. Protein: CASSASESNQPQHF.